This T cell receptor beta chain was documented in a study of cytomegalovirus exposure and HLA in healthy donors (dated by TCRdb to 2017 to 2019). The study in broad terms: According to an earlier analysis of 587 of the donors, roughly 180 million T cells yielded some 110 million unique TCR beta sequences and about 280 Gb of sequence data. Approximately 310 gigabases of sequencing data and approximately 93 million unique TCR sequences were included in an early release covering roughly 600 HLA-typed donors. The genetic ancestry cluster associated with self-reported Caucasian donors included about 81% of the roughly 380 genotyped donors. The study was designed to test whether signatures of past pathogen exposure could be identified by cataloging public T cell receptors. The study profiled the T cell repertoires of 550 to 700 subjects by immunosequencing and related them to cytomegalovirus serostatus. In addition to the first cohort of 666 subjects, a separate validation cohort of approximately 130 different subjects was used. To predict cytomegalovirus infection status, the study brought together high-throughput TCR immunosequencing, statistical association of individual TCRs with disease status, and machine learning. A later analysis re-analyzed previously published TCR beta repertoires from 500 to 700 donors and added high-resolution HLA genotyping to study TCR occurrence patterns. In the later analysis, no new phenotypic data were used to find candidate immune exposures; instead, reliance was placed on TCR beta sequences and their occurrence across donors. In an earlier analysis of more than 550 of the donors, high-throughput TCR beta sequencing was used to judge whether each TCR beta V gene segment behaved as functional or pseudogenic. Donor age, sex, ethnicity and CMV serostatus were collected together with the repertoire data. Genome-wide SNP genotypes for about 60% of the 666 donors were used in a later genetic analysis, which treated that subset as a discovery cohort. Every repertoire in the discovery cohort had been generated on one and the same sequencing platform. Both class I and class II loci were covered by HLA typing, at four-digit resolution. Typing coverage varied by locus: roughly 629-630 donors for A, B, C, DRB1 and DQB1; 522 for DQA1; about 590 for DPA1; roughly 450 for DPB1. Because of strong linkage in the cohort, roughly 5 DR-DQ haplotypes were treated as single units for association and clustering. On average, about 240,000 unique TCR beta nucleotide sequences were sequenced per donor among some 430 genotyped donors of the cohort, with 15% to 20% of those sequences being non-productive. The study at large found these results: In a later genetic analysis, fewer N-insertions in productive TCRs were reported among donors in an Asian-associated ancestry cluster than the roughly 700-donor mean. In a later analysis, most CMV-associated TCR beta chains were found to appear HLA-restricted, with HLA associations seemingly driven largely by CMV exposure. The study gave a list of 150 to 200 TCR beta chains associated with cytomegalovirus. A few of the identified cytomegalovirus-associated TCR beta chains were confirmed in vitro to be specific for cytomegalovirus antigens. A further reported finding was that TCR beta sequences accurately predicted the HLA-A and HLA-B alleles for most subjects in the first cohort. Some IMGT-functional V segments, including TRBV6-2 and TRBV6-3, could not be told apart with the 87-base-pair reads, so those segments were excluded. Because HLA typing was unavailable for some donors at each locus, only the typed subset was used in association tests. At a false discovery rate of 0.05, a later analysis linked approximately 18,000 TCR beta sequences to specific HLA alleles. The classifier was reported to diagnose cytomegalovirus status with high specificity and sensitivity in both the original and validation cohorts. Immune exposure information for the cohort was limited to CMV serostatus. A later genetic analysis associated a missense DCLRE1C variant with V-gene and J-gene trimming of TCR beta chains, and an independent cohort replicated the association. In a later analysis, several top co-occurrence clusters were reported to appear linked to parvovirus B19, influenza, CMV and Epstein-Barr virus. When HLA alleles, especially DR and DQ, strongly co-occurred, attributing TCR associations to individual alleles was difficult. Correlated functional status among segregating V segments might be attributable to linkage disequilibrium, but an unknown experimental factor could not be ruled out. While some public TCRs were present in many individuals, most TCR sequences turned up only very rarely across donors. The earlier analysis of about 600 of the donors excluded approximately 15 rarely observed V segments, including chromosome 9 orphons, because counts were too low. The sequencing pipeline was judged likely to have produced a cluster of highly shared sequence variants as a technical artifact. A later analysis found that TCR association rates varied across HLA loci, with DRB1 alleles showing the most associated TCRs and HLA-C alleles the fewest. In an earlier analysis of about 550 of the donors, most TCR beta V segments were observed in productive rearrangements about 87% or about 30% of the time, broadly matching IMGT annotations. Sequencing depth was assumed to be roughly uniform across donors in the presence/absence analyses, though that assumption may not hold. In this cohort, only TCR beta chains were sequenced, and detectable features were limited by the absence of alpha or paired-chain data. A later analysis found that HLA-associated TCR beta chains were more clonally expanded and had lower generation probabilities than equally common non-associated chains. The authors suggested that the approach could potentially be generalized to other disease states and immunological phenotypes.

This clone has only a few counts. Its antigen target is currently unknown. No base qualities exist here, and no much larger clone lies one base off it. At the junction V is shortened by 4 bases and J by 4 bases; bases outside the gene matches: 9. Sequences SGHRS (CDR1) and YFSETQ (CDR2) are obtained from the germline V gene. The CDR3 numbers 16 residues from cysteine through phenylalanine. Of all the DNA, just the CDR3 is kept, 48 bases in frame from base 1. The library was made by the immunoSEQ multiplex PCR assay. The multiplex PCR relied on a mix of 60 forward primers for TCR Vbeta segments and 13 reverse primers for TCR Jbeta segments. A multiplex PCR assay on genomic DNA amplified the CDR3 region of rearranged TCR beta genes. On the Illumina HiSeq System, the amplified TCR beta libraries were sequenced as 87-base-pair reads. The study's processing was this. A later analysis counted some 74 million unique TCR beta chains across the 550 to 750 repertoires, and 10 million to 12 million of these chains were shared by at least two donors. Raw reads were error-corrected and collapsed into unique sequences with a nearest-neighbor algorithm that merged closely related sequences to remove PCR and sequencing errors. V, D and J gene segments were assigned by aligning CDR3 sequences to IMGT reference sequences. For a sequence to be retained, a match of at least six nucleotides was required to both a V gene segment and a J gene segment. Rearrangements were classified as productive when the CDR3 lacked stop codons and remained in frame with V and J, and all other rearrangements were classified as non-productive. Following IMGT convention, CDR3 was defined as the stretch from the second conserved V-encoded cysteine up to the conserved J-encoded phenylalanine. The earlier analysis of about 530 of the donors excluded any sequence lacking an unambiguous match to a single V gene segment. In an earlier analysis of 450 to 750 of the donors, a V segment was called functional when productive rearrangements were above 56.7%, and segregating when the standard deviation between donors exceeded 5%. A statistical classification framework was built to diagnose cytomegalovirus status from the catalog of TCR beta chain sequences. In a later analysis, V and J genes were assigned by comparing TCR nucleotide sequences against IMGT/GENE-DB human TR gene sequences. In a later analysis, CDR3 sequences and most-parsimonious VDJ recombination scenarios were assigned using the TCRdist pipeline. A later analysis defined each TCR beta chain by its CDR3 amino acid sequence plus V-gene family, and excluded reads lacking a unique V-gene family. A later analysis removed 600 or so highly shared, low-generation-probability nucleotide sequences to deal with suspected cross-contamination and a sequencing artifact. A later analysis calculated a clonal expansion index for each public chain from normalized within-repertoire ranks of inferred template counts. In a later analysis, generation probabilities were computed using a VDJ recombination model fitted to out-of-frame rearrangements, and the results were checked against IGoR. In a later analysis, TCR-TCR, TCR-HLA and TCR-CMV co-occurrence was scored with hypergeometric tests, and a repertoire-size bias correction was applied to TCR pairs. A later analysis estimated false discovery rates by permuting HLA or CMV assignments 20 times. In a later analysis, co-occurring TCRs were grouped using DBSCAN, and TCRdist sequence similarity was added for clustering within HLA-allele-positive subsets. Co-occurrence clustering excluded repertoires with fewer than 30,000 or more than 120,000 public chains, plus five with anomalous nucleotide sharing. The table was pulled from immuneACCESS by TCRdb, which kept in-frame rearrangements only. Such tables lose some clones; where checked, under half of the loss comes from unresolved V genes, and the rest has no known cause. The D gene and trimming were derived from the DNA, and the V and J assignments and clone size from that table. In all, the sample holds roughly 140,000 clones, and approximately 9% of those were seen once. The ten biggest clones cover approximately 2% of the sample.

The cohort consisted of 666 healthy bone marrow donors. Cohort members were all nominally healthy when sampled, although unrecorded immune exposures were likely present. The donor tested CMV seronegative and was one of the 352 seronegative cohort members. Every donor gave a peripheral blood sample, and the peripheral blood mononuclear cells from that sample were used for TCR beta sequencing. The Qiagen DNeasy Blood Extraction Kit was used to extract genomic DNA from the blood cell samples. The sequencing input was PBMCs. Rearrangement joined TRBV5-1 to TRBJ2-1, and TRBD2 matches 9 of the central bases. The receptor was isolated from a male donor in good health and CMV-seronegative. The CDR3 region: CASSLGRLAGYNEQFF. The nucleotide sequence reads as follows: TGCGCCAGCAGCCTTGGTAGGCTAGCGGGGTACAATGAGCAGTTCTTC.